This T cell receptor beta chain is drawn from a study of blood T cell repertoires in COVID-19. The ends were cut back, 6 bases at V and 3 bases at J, with 17 bases in the middle. This CDR3 is 15 amino acids long. Per the germline V gene, CDR1 is MNHEY and CDR2 is SMNVEV (reference sequence). Clones were sequenced by immunoSEQ multiplex PCR, and TCRdb holds only the in-frame ones, with some missing. The top ten clones hold less than 3.5% of a sample with some 100,000 clones, about 86% of them seen once. Allocation to cohorts depended on clinical history reported by the participants. Symptom resolution, clearance, or two negative PCRs marked the recovered donors of Cohort 3.

This sequence joins TRBV27 and TRBJ1-2; D gene unclear. The source is a woman aged 45-65 years who had recovered from COVID-19. Sequenced input: PBMCs or T cells enriched from blood (not recorded which). The DNA of the CDR3 is TGTGCCAGCAGCCGAATACGGGGATACGACTATGGCTACACCTTC. This codes for CASSRIRGYDYGYTF.